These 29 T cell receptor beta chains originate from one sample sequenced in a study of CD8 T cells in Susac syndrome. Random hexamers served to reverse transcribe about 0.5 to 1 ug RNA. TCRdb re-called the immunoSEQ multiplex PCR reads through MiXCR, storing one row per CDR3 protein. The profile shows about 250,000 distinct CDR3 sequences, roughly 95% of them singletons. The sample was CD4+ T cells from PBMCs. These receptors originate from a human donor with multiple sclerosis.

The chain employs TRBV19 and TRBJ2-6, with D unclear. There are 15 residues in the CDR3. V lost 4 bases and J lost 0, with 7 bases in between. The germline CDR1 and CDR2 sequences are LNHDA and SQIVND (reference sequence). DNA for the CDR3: TGTGCCAGTAGTACCCAAGACTCTGGGGCCAACGTCCTGACTTTC. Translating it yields CASSTQDSGANVLTF.

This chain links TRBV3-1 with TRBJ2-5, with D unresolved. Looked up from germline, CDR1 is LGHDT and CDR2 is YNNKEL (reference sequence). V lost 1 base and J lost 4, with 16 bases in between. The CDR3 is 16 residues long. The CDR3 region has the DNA TGTGCCAGCAGCCAAGGTGCGGTGGCGTGGCGAGAGACCCAGTACTTC. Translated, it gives CASSQGAVAWRETQYF.

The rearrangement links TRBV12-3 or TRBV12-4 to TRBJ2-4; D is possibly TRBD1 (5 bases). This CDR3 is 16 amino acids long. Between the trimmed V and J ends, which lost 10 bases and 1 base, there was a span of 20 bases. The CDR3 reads CAISSFRVGAKNIQYF. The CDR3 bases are TGTGCCATCTCTAGTTTCAGGGTAGGGGCCAAAAACATTCAGTACTTC.

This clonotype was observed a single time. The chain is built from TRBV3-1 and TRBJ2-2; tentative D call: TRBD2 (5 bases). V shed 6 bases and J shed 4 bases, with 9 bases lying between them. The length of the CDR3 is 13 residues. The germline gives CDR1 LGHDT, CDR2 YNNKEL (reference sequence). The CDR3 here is CASRSRVTGELFF. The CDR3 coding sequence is TGTGCCAGCAGATCGAGGGTCACCGGGGAGCTGTTTTTT. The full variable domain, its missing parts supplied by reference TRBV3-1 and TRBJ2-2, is DTAVSQTPKYLVTQMGNDKSIKCEQNLGHDTMYWYKQDSKKFLKIMFSYNNKELIINETVPNRFSPKSPDKAHLNLHINSLELGDSAVYFCASRSRVTGELFFGEGSRLTVL.

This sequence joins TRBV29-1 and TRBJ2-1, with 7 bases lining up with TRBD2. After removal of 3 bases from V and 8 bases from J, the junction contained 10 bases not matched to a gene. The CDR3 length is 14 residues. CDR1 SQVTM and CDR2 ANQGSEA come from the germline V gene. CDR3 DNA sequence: TGCAGCGTTGATCCGGCGGGAGCTAAAGATGAGCAGTTCTTC. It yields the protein CSVDPAGAKDEQFF.

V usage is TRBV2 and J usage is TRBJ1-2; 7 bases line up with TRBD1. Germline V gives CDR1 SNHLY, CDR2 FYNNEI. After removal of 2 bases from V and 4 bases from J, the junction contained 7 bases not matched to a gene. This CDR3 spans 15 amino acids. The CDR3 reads CASSERGDRGYGYTF. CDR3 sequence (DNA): TGTGCCAGCAGTGAAAGGGGGGACAGAGGCTATGGCTACACCTTC.

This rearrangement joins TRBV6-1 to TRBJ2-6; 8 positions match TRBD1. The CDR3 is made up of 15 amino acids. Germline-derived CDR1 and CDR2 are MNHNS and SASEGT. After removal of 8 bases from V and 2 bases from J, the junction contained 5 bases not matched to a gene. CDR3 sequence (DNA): TGTGCCAGCCGTCAGGGGGCGGCTGGGGCCAACGTCCTGACTTTC. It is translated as CASRQGAAGANVLTF.

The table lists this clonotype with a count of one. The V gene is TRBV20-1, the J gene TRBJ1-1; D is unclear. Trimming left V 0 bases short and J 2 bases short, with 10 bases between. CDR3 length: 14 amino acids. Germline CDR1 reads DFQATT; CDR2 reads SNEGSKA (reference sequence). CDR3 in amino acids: CSARDAASNTEAFF. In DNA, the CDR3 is TGCAGTGCTAGAGACGCGGCCAGTAACACTGAAGCTTTCTTT.

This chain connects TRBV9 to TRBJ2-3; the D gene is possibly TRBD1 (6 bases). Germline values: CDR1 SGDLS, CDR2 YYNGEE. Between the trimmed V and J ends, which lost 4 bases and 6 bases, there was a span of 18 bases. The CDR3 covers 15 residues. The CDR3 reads CASSSGWGLGDTQYF. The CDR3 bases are TGTGCCAGCAGCTCCGGTTGGGGGCTGGGGGATACGCAGTATTTT.

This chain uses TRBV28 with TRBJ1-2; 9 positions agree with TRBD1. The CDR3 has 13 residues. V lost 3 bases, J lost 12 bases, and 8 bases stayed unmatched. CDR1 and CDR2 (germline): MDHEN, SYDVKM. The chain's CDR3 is CASSLESTGGNTF. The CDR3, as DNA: TGTGCCAGCAGTTTGGAATCAACAGGGGGCAACACCTTC.

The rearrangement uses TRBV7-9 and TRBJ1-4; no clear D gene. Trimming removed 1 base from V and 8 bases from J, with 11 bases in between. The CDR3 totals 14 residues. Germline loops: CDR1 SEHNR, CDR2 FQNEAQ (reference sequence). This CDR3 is CASSLGANSEKLFF. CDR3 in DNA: TGTGCCAGCAGCTTAGGCGCCAACTCGGAAAAACTGTTTTTT.

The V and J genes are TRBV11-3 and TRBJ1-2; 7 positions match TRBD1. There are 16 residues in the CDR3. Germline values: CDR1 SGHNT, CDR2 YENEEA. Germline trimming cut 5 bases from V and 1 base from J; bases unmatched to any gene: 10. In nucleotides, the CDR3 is TGTGCCAGCAGCCCTGGGACAGCGACCCTTAACTATGGCTACACCTTC. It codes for CASSPGTATLNYGYTF.

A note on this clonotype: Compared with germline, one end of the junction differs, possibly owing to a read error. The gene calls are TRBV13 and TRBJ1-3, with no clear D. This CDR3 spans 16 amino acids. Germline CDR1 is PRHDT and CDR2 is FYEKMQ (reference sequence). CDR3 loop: CASSTQRRVSENTIYF. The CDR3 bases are TGTGCCAGCAGCACGCAGCGACGCGTCTCTGAAAACACCATATATTTT.

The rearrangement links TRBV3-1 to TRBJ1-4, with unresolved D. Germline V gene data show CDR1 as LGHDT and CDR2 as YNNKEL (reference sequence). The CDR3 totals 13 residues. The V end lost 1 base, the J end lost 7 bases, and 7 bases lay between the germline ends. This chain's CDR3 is CASSQGRSEKLFF. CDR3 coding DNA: TGTGCCAGCAGCCAAGGCCGGAGTGAAAAACTGTTTTTT.

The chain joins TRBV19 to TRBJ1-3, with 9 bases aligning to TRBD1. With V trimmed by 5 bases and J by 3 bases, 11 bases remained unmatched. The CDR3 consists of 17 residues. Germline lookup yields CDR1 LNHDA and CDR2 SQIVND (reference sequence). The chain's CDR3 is CASSPRDRANFGNTIYF. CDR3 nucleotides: TGTGCCAGTAGTCCCAGGGACAGGGCCAATTTTGGAAACACCATATATTTT.

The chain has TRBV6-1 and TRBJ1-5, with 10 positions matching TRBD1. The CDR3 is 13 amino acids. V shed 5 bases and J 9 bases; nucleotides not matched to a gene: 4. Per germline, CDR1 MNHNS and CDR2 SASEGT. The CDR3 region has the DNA TGTGCCAGCAGTTGGGGACAGGGGTCGCCCCAGCATTTT. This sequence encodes CASSWGQGSPQHF.

DNA for the CDR3: TGTGCCAGCAGCCCTGACTCCGGGCCCTACGAGCAGTACTTC. Protein sequence: CASSPDSGPYEQYF. This chain uses TRBV7-2 with TRBJ2-7; D is undetermined. Deletions cut 5 bases from V and 2 bases from J, with 13 bases between. Per the germline V gene, CDR1 is SGHTA and CDR2 is FQGNSA. This CDR3 has 14 residues.

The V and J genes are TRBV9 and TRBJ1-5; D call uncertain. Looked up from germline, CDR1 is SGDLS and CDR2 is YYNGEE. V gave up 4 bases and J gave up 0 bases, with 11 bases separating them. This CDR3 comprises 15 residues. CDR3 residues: CASSWRRRSNQPQHF. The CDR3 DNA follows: TGTGCCAGCAGCTGGAGGAGACGTAGCAATCAGCCCCAGCATTTT.

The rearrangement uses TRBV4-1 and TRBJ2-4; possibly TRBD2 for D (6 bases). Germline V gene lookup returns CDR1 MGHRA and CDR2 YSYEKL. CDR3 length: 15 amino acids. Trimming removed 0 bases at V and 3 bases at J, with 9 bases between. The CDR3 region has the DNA TGCGCCAGCAGCCAAGATTCGGGGGTCAAAAACATTCAGTACTTC. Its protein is CASSQDSGVKNIQYF.

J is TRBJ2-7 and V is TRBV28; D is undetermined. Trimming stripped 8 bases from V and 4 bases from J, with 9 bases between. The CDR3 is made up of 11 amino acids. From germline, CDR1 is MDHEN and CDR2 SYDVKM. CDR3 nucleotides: TGTGCCAGCTGCTCACAGTACGAGCAGTACTTC. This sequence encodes CASCSQYEQYF.

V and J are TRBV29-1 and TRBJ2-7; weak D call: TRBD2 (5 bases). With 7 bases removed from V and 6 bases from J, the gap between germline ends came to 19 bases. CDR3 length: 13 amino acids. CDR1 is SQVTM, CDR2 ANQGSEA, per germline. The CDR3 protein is CSAKGSGVGEQYF. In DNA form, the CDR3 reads TGCAGCGCTAAAGGTTCCGGGGTGGGCGAGCAGTACTTC.

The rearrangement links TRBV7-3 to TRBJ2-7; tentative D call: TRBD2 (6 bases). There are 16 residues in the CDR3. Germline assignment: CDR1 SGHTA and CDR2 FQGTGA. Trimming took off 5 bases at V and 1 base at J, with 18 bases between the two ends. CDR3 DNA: TGTGCCAGCAGCCCCGATCGTACAGGAGGGTCCTACGAGCAGTACTTC. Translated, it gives CASSPDRTGGSYEQYF.

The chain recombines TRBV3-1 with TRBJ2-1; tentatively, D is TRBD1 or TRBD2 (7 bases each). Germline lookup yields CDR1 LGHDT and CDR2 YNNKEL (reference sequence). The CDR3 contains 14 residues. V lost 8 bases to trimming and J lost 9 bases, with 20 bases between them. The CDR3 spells CASAAIARGGEQFF. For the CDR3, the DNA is TGTGCCAGCGCGGCCATCGCCAGGGGGGGTGAGCAGTTCTTC.

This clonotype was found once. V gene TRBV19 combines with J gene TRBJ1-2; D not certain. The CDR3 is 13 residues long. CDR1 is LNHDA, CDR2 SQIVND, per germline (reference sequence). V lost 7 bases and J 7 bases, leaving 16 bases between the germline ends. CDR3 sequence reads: CASNGLRRGGYTF. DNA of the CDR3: TGTGCCAGTAATGGCCTCCGACGGGGTGGCTACACCTTC.

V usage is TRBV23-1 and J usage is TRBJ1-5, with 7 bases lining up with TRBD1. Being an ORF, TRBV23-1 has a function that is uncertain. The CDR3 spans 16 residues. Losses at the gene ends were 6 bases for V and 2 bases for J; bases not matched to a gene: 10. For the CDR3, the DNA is TGCGCCAGCAGACCCCCCCCCGGACAGGGCAATCAGCCCCAGCATTTT. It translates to CASRPPPGQGNQPQHF.

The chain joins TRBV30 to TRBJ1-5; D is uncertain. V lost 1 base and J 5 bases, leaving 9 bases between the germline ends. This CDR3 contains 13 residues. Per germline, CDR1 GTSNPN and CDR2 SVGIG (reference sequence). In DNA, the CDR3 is TGTGCCTGGAGTGAGGGTGATTATCAGCCCCAGCATTTT. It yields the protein CAWSEGDYQPQHF.

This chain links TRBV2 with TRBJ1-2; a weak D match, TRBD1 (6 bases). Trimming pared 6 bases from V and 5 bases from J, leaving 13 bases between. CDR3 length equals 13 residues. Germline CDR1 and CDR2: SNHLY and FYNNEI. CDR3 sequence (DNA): TGTGCCAGCAGAAAGACAGGCCAATATGGCTACACCTTC. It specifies CASRKTGQYGYTF.

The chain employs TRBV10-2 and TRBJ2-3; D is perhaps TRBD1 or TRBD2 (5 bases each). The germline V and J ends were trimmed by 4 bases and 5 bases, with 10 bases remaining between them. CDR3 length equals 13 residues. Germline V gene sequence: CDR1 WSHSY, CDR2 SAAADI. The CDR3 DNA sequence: TGCGCCAGCAGTGGTGGGGGAGTAGATACGCAGTATTTT. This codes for CASSGGGVDTQYF.

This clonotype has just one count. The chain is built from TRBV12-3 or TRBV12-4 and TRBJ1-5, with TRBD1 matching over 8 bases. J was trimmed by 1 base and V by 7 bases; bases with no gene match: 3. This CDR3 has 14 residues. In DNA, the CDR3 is TGTGCCAGCATTCGGACAGGGAGCAATCAGCCCCAGCATTTT. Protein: CASIRTGSNQPQHF.